Listed below are T cell receptor beta chains from one sample, sequenced in a study of T cell responses to AZD1222 COVID-19 vaccine. The data were produced by immunoSEQ multiplex PCR, yet TCRdb's version contains in-frame clones alone and is incomplete. The sample lists approximately 110,000 clones, around 88% occurring once. The source material was peripheral blood, sampled on day 0 of AZD1222 vaccination. These receptors were collected from an adult in good health. Each CDR3 is given with its conserved first and last residue. The order of the fields is CDR3 length, V gene, clone size, CDR3 protein. Size tells how often a clone was seen (once, few, many) or the class of an expanded clone, and some rows leave it out.

length: 14; V: TRBV6-2/TRBV6-3; size: -; CDR3: CASSRDRANYGYTF
length: 13; V: TRBV28; size: -; CDR3: CASSGDRVYEQYF
length: 14; V: TRBV19; size: -; CDR3: CASSADRNNSPLHF
length: 15; V: TRBV7-2; size: -; CDR3: CASSLAGGGSYEQYF
length: 14; V: TRBV4-3; size: -; CDR3: CASSHGQGGETQYF
length: 16; V: TRBV3-1/TRBV3-2; size: -; CDR3: CASSQGPGDGTDTQYF
length: 14; V: TRBV5-1; size: -; CDR3: CASSLGRDTGELFF
length: 13; V: TRBV7-9; size: -; CDR3: CASSQGGDSPLHF
length: 14; V: TRBV10-3; size: -; CDR3: CATNRELNNSPLHF
length: 13; V: TRBV10-3; size: -; CDR3: CAISEVVSTEAFF
length: 16; V: TRBV7-9; size: -; CDR3: CASSLTGRVSYNEQFF
length: 13; V: TRBV7-9; size: few; CDR3: CASSLVGGYEQYF
length: 13; V: TRBV5-6; size: -; CDR3: CASSLDGDYEQFF
length: 15; V: TRBV10-3; size: -; CDR3: CAISTGTGGTYEQYF
length: 13; V: TRBV5-1; size: -; CDR3: CASSLVGAYGYTF
length: 15; V: TRBV6-5; size: -; CDR3: CASSSLTGGDQPQHF
length: 15; V: TRBV5-1; size: -; CDR3: CASTRLAGETGELFF
length: 15; V: TRBV2; size: -; CDR3: CASSEVRTADWPQHF
length: 14; V: TRBV27; size: -; CDR3: CASTKAGATDTQYF
length: 15; V: TRBV28; size: -; CDR3: CASSFRLGNDYGYTF
length: 15; V: TRBV10-3; size: -; CDR3: CAISGRASGKETQYF
length: 12; V: TRBV7-9; size: -; CDR3: CASGRMNTEAFF
length: 14; V: TRBV7-9; size: few; CDR3: CASSTGPPRDTQYF
length: 17; V: TRBV19; size: -; CDR3: CASSTPGLGPSNYGYTF
length: 16; V: TRBV11-2; size: -; CDR3: CASSAGRVGTNEKLFF
length: 16; V: TRBV2; size: -; CDR3: CASSEASGQGRETQYF
length: 14; V: TRBV4-3; size: -; CDR3: CASSQGLNSEKLFF
length: 15; V: TRBV7-9; size: once; CDR3: CASSLGQTNTGELFF
length: 15; V: TRBV2; size: -; CDR3: CASSSRSGGMAEAFF
length: 15; V: TRBV4-3; size: -; CDR3: CASSQDRGSNQPQHF
length: 15; V: TRBV29-1; size: -; CDR3: CSVVDRDWVRETQYF
length: 14; V: TRBV7-9; size: few; CDR3: CATLDRKKDTEAFF
length: 15; V: TRBV5-8; size: -; CDR3: CASSPGPGQDNEQFF
length: 14; V: TRBV28; size: -; CDR3: CASSLARGGQPQHF
length: 15; V: TRBV14; size: once; CDR3: CASSQGRGWVTEAFF
length: 13; V: TRBV28; size: once; CDR3: CASGSGPTRGQYF
length: 16; V: TRBV27; size: -; CDR3: CASSLRAGGETDTQYF
length: 15; V: TRBV27; size: few; CDR3: CASSPLYRGSYEQYF
length: 13; V: TRBV12-3/TRBV12-4; size: -; CDR3: CASSLQRDQPQHF
length: 15; V: TRBV5-5; size: -; CDR3: CASSRLRGELRVAFF
length: 12; V: TRBV15; size: -; CDR3: CATSRDYPEAFF
length: 14; V: TRBV6-6; size: -; CDR3: CASGRDSLVQPQHF